This TCR beta chain was observed in a study of T cell repertoires in cytomegalovirus infection. As for the study in general: CMV infection together with matching HLA type was indicated by public TCR beta signatures. Findings of the study overall: Dominant in the ex vivo response were TCR beta clonotypes restricted by HLA-C and specific for CMV.

Deletions cut 8 bases from V and 4 bases from J, with 14 bases between. This CDR3 is built from 13 residues. The germline CDR1 and CDR2 sequences are ENHRY and SYGVKD. This clonotype has ten or more counts. The antigen is undetermined. TCRdb used MiXCR to reprocess the reads, holding one entry per CDR3 protein. The table has approximately 750,000 distinct CDR3 sequences, roughly a third seen once. The sequence was obtained from a human donor in good health (CMV status not recorded). Some clones in this sample may be carry-over from other donors' samples. The J gene is TRBJ1-1, the V gene TRBV10-3; D might be TRBD1 (5 bases). The sequenced material came from PBMCs. The CDR3: CAISRIDSTEAFF. As DNA, the CDR3 is TGTGCCATCTCCAGGATAGACAGCACTGAAGCTTTCTTT.